The 22 T cell receptor beta chains below come from one sample, sequenced in a study of response to subunit inactivated influenza vaccine. MiXCR, run by TCRdb on the RT-PCR reads, gives a single entry per CDR3 protein. The top ten clones hold more than 9.5% of a sample with fewer than 750,000 distinct CDR3 sequences, about 15% of them seen once. Material: PBMCs from blood, obtained about 12 days after vaccination. These receptors all stem from a man aged 50 or older who received an inactivated influenza vaccine.

In its sample, this clonotype was seen many times. The chain is built from TRBV20-1 and TRBJ2-7; D is ambiguous. This CDR3 comprises 10 residues. V gave up 3 bases and J gave up 5 bases, with 5 bases separating them. Germline V gene lookup returns CDR1 DFQATT and CDR2 SNEGSKA (reference sequence). The DNA for the CDR3 is TGCAGTGCTAGGAGAGACGAGCAGTACTTC. Amino acid sequence: CSARRDEQYF.

This clonotype was detected only a few times. The chain carries TRBV6-2 or TRBV6-3 and TRBJ2-5, with a weak D call TRBD2 (5 bases). Germline values: CDR1 MNHEY, CDR2 SVGEGT. Trimming removed 0 bases at V and 9 bases at J, with 14 bases between. This CDR3 has 14 amino acids. CDR3 nucleotides: TGTGCCAGCAGTTACTCGGCGACGAGGGCGGCCCAGTACTTC. Amino acids: CASSYSATRAAQYF.

This clonotype was found many times. This chain joins TRBV5-4 and TRBJ2-3, with D maybe TRBD2 (6 bases). Germline V gene lookup returns CDR1 SGHNT and CDR2 YYREEE (reference sequence). Trimming cost V 1 base and J 1 base, with 19 bases left between them. The CDR3 sequence is 18 residues long. DNA for the CDR3: TGTGCCAGCAGCTTGACCATTCGGACTATCCGCGGCACAGATACGCAGTATTTT. Amino acid sequence: CASSLTIRTIRGTDTQYF.

V and J are TRBV3-1 and TRBJ1-1, with 8 bases matching TRBD1. CDR3 length: 14 residues. The V segment lost 4 bases and the J segment 7 bases; nucleotides outside the gene matches: 8. In germline, CDR1 is LGHDT, CDR2 YNNKEL (reference sequence). The CDR3 is CASSRRQGFVEAFF. CDR3 sequence (DNA): TGTGCCAGCAGCCGTAGACAGGGGTTTGTTGAAGCTTTCTTT.

This chain links TRBV7-9 with TRBJ1-1; D is unclear. Trimming took 2 bases from V and 0 from J, leaving 7 bases between them. The CDR3 contains 14 residues. From germline, CDR1 is SEHNR and CDR2 FQNEAQ (reference sequence). The CDR3 spells CASSLPGMNTEAFF. The CDR3, as DNA: TGTGCCAGCAGCTTACCAGGTATGAACACTGAAGCTTTCTTT.

The chain links TRBV24-1 to TRBJ2-5, with 7 bases fitting TRBD1. Germline CDR1 KGHDR, CDR2 SFDVKD. J gave up 2 bases and V 2 bases, and 10 bases lay outside the gene matches. This CDR3 has 17 amino acids. The DNA for the CDR3 is TGTGCCACCAGTGATTCTCTCACCGACAGGGTACAAGAGACCCAGTACTTC. Encoded protein: CATSDSLTDRVQETQYF.

The chain has TRBV12-3 or TRBV12-4 and TRBJ2-1; D is perhaps TRBD1 or TRBD2 (6 bases each). This CDR3 spans 14 amino acids. V lost 5 bases and J 5 bases, leaving 13 bases between the germline ends. CDR3 sequence reads: CASSPGGRNNEQFF. The CDR3 DNA reads TGTGCCAGCAGTCCCGGGGGCAGAAACAATGAGCAGTTCTTC.

In regard to this clonotype: At one of its ends the junction is not consistent with the germline gene, which may arise from a read error. The rearrangement joins TRBV9 to TRBJ1-1; 7 nucleotides match TRBD1. Germline CDR1 SGDLS, CDR2 YYNGEE. CDR3 size: 15 residues. CDR3 sequence reads: CATSRFRTGNTEAFF. The CDR3 DNA reads TGTGCCACCAGCCGCTTTCGGACAGGGAACACTGAAGCTTTCTTT.

The V and J genes are TRBV4-1 and TRBJ1-4, with TRBD1 as a possible D gene (5 bases). V lost 6 bases and J 8 bases, leaving 19 bases between the germline ends. The CDR3 consists of 15 residues. Looked up from germline, CDR1 is MGHRA and CDR2 is YSYEKL. CDR3 amino acids: CASRHPGPAEEKLFF. In DNA form, the CDR3 reads TGCGCCAGCAGACACCCAGGGCCAGCCGAGGAAAAACTGTTTTTT.

The sample holds a few counts of this clonotype. This rearrangement joins TRBV4-3 to TRBJ2-6, with TRBD1 matching 7 bases. CDR1 is LGHNA and CDR2 is YSLEER in the germline V gene. The CDR3 has 17 amino acids. The V segment lost 0 bases and the J segment 0 bases; nucleotides outside the gene matches: 2. CDR3 sequence: CASSQDWDSSGANVLTF. The CDR3 nucleotides are TGCGCCAGCAGCCAAGATTGGGACAGCTCTGGGGCCAACGTCCTGACTTTC.

This clonotype was observed a few times. The V gene is TRBV10-3, the J gene TRBJ2-2; no reliable D call. The CDR3 is 16 residues long. Trimming removed 4 bases from V and 2 bases from J, with 14 bases in between. CDR1 ENHRY and CDR2 SYGVKD come from the germline V gene. This CDR3 is CAISGSAGGNTGELFF. Here the CDR3 DNA reads TGTGCCATCAGTGGCTCTGCTGGCGGAAACACCGGGGAGCTGTTTTTT.

The chain uses TRBV4-2 and TRBJ2-5; maybe TRBD2 (5 bases). Trimming took 4 bases from V and 7 from J, leaving 13 bases between them. Germline V gene sequence: CDR1 LGHNA, CDR2 YNFKEQ. The CDR3 sequence is 13 residues long. CDR3 amino acids: CASSPNTAGTQYF. The CDR3 DNA reads as TGTGCCAGCAGCCCTAATACGGCGGGGACCCAGTACTTC.

This clonotype has only a few counts. The chain carries TRBV4-3 and TRBJ2-1; 10 positions match TRBD1. This CDR3 comprises 16 residues. The junction had 4 bases not matched to a gene; V was cut back by 0 bases and J by 5 bases. Germline loops: CDR1 LGHNA, CDR2 YSLEER. CDR3 sequence: CASSQDLGTGDNEQFF. The CDR3 bases are TGCGCCAGCAGCCAAGATTTAGGGACAGGGGACAATGAGCAGTTCTTC.

The V and J genes are TRBV20-1 and TRBJ2-7, with 7 bases that match TRBD2. This CDR3 has 14 amino acids. The germline V gene has CDR1 DFQATT and CDR2 SNEGSKA (reference sequence). Losses at the gene ends were 1 base for V and 7 bases for J; bases not matched to a gene: 10. As DNA, the CDR3 is TGCAGTGCTAGAGGGGGAGGGTTGGGTCGGGAGCAGTACTTC. This gives the protein CSARGGGLGREQYF.

The chain links TRBV4-3 to TRBJ2-4, with D possibly TRBD1 on 7 matching bases. Germline lookup yields CDR1 LGHNA and CDR2 YSLEER. This CDR3 region has 15 residues. Trimming left V 0 bases short and J 9 bases short, with 15 bases between. The CDR3: CASSQDHSGGGIQYF. DNA of the CDR3: TGCGCCAGCAGCCAAGATCATTCAGGGGGAGGCATTCAGTACTTC.

The chain recombines TRBV6-2 or TRBV6-3 with TRBJ2-4; TRBD1 aligns across 11 bases. Per the germline V gene, CDR1 is MNHEY and CDR2 is SVGEGT. The CDR3 contains 16 residues. The V gene end was trimmed by 5 bases and the J gene end by 6 bases; junction bases not matched to a gene: 9. The CDR3 protein is CASSGQGANVGNIQYF. The CDR3 coding sequence is TGTGCCAGCAGTGGACAGGGGGCTAATGTTGGAAACATTCAGTACTTC.

This clonotype occurred a few times. This chain connects TRBV5-1 to TRBJ2-7; 12 bases align to TRBD2. Germline V gene lookup returns CDR1 SGHRS and CDR2 YFSETQ. This CDR3 has 16 amino acids. V trimming: 0 bases; J trimming: 4 bases; junction bases outside the gene matches: 5. CDR3 DNA sequence: TGCGCCAGCAGCTTGGAGGGACTAGCGGGTTATTACGAGCAGTACTTC. Its translation: CASSLEGLAGYYEQYF.

This clonotype was recorded a few times. J is TRBJ2-3 and V is TRBV3-1; D gene ambiguous. V lost 1 base and J 4 bases, leaving 12 bases between the germline ends. Germline V gene lookup returns CDR1 LGHDT and CDR2 YNNKEL (reference sequence). CDR3 length equals 15 residues. This chain's CDR3 is CASSQGGVRADTQYF. CDR3 DNA: TGTGCCAGCAGCCAAGGGGGTGTTCGGGCAGATACGCAGTATTTT.

Many counts were recorded for this clonotype. This chain links TRBV5-1 with TRBJ2-1; D remains ambiguous. Germline V CDR1 and CDR2: SGHRS, YFSETQ. This CDR3 contains 11 residues. The V end lost 0 bases, the J end lost 9 bases, and 4 bases lay between the germline ends. The CDR3 nucleotides are TGCGCCAGCAGCTTGGAATCTGAGCAGTTCTTC. Translating gives CASSLESEQFF. Together with reference TRBV5-1 and TRBJ2-1, the CDR3 gives the full variable domain: KAGVTQTPRYLIKTRGQQVTLSCSPISGHRSVSWYQQTPGQGLQFLFEYFSETQRNKGNFPGRFSGRQFSNSRSEMNVSTLELGDSALYLCASSLESEQFFGPGTRLTVL.

In its sample, this clonotype was seen a few times. The chain joins TRBV12-3 or TRBV12-4 to TRBJ1-2; no clear D. V shed 5 bases and J shed 6 bases, with 13 bases lying between them. The CDR3 is 13 amino acids. In DNA, the CDR3 is TGTGCCAGCAGTCATGACACGAGTGATGGCTACACCTTC. This codes for CASSHDTSDGYTF.

This chain joins TRBV18 and TRBJ1-3, with D possibly TRBD1 on 5 matching bases. V was shortened by 5 bases and J by 0 bases, with 14 bases between the two germline ends. Germline CDR1 reads KGHSH; CDR2 reads LQKENI. The CDR3 is made up of 16 amino acids. The DNA for the CDR3 is TGTGCCAGCTCATTAAAACAGGCCTCCTCTGGAAACACCATATATTTT. Its protein product is CASSLKQASSGNTIYF.

The chain employs TRBV9 and TRBJ1-1; possibly TRBD1 for D (6 bases). Looked up from germline, CDR1 is SGDLS and CDR2 is YYNGEE. Trimming removed 6 bases at V and 3 bases at J, with 21 bases between. The CDR3 loop spans 16 amino acids. CDR3 loop: CASNDRPGGRDTEAFF. The CDR3 DNA reads TGTGCCAGCAACGATAGACCGGGGGGCAGGGACACTGAAGCTTTCTTT.